This T cell receptor beta chain was recovered during a study of OX40 agonist ivuxolimab in advanced cancers. Study-wide context: Ivuxolimab was a fully human IgG2 agonistic monoclonal antibody targeting the costimulatory receptor OX40 (CD134). A male proportion of 82.7% and a mean age of about 60 years, ranging from roughly 23 to 80, were recorded for the dose-escalation cohort. Intravenous ivuxolimab was administered to patients every 2 weeks at six dose levels: 0.01, 0.1, 0.3, 1.5, 3 and 10 mg/kg. Patients were allowed to have had prior anti-PD-1, anti-PD-L1 or anti-CTLA-4 therapy, and around 37% of the dose-escalation patients had previously received checkpoint inhibitors. Partial responses were achieved by three dose-escalation patients, of whom one had hepatocellular carcinoma and two had cutaneous melanoma. The monotherapy dose-escalation portion (N of about 50 patients) of the phase I ivuxolimab trial is reported in the paper. Peripheral TCRbeta sequencing aimed to test whether ivuxolimab altered TCR sequence diversity and caused clonal T-cell expansion. Of the approximately 50 dose-escalation patients, hepatocellular carcinoma was present in roughly 19, melanoma in approximately 15, renal cell carcinoma in 9 and head and neck cancer in 9. Paper-wide results and their limitations: On average, CD8+ T cells showed more expanded clones than CD4+ T cells after ivuxolimab. Low levels of normalized T-cell clonal expansion were also seen in some patients who did not respond. Clonal expansion of both CD4+ and CD8+ blood T cells was observed from baseline to week 6 at doses 0.1 to 3.0 mg/kg. Which antigens the clonally expanded peripheral T cells were specific for was not determined. In partial responders in the 0.1-3.0 mg/kg groups, normalized peripheral clonal expansion was found to be among the lowest, especially among CD8+ T cells.

To sequence the TCRbeta CDR3 region, genomic DNA was isolated from the sorted cells. The immunoSEQ Assay was used for sequencing of TCRbeta CDR3 regions. The clones in this table, taken by TCRdb from immuneACCESS, are in-frame only. Not every clone is retained; where verified, under half of the shortfall comes from an unresolved V gene, and the cause of the rest is unknown. This sample gives fewer than 100,000 clones in total; about 83% of them show up just once. The ten largest clonotypes hold approximately 0.8% of the sample. Patients with autoimmune disease history or receiving systemic immunosuppression were excluded from the trial. Peripheral blood for TCR sequencing was collected from all dose cohorts at baseline, on cycle 4 day 1, and on cycle 7 day 1. Samples were obtained from an open-label, multicenter, first-in-human phase I dose-escalation trial of ivuxolimab. The trial enrolled adults with locally advanced or metastatic head and neck squamous cell, hepatocellular, melanoma or renal cell carcinoma. Before TCR sequencing, CD4+ and CD8+ T cells were separately sorted from peripheral blood.

The germline V gene (reference sequence) yields GTSNPN for CDR1 and SVGIG for CDR2. Its CDR3 holds 15 amino acids, cysteine through phenylalanine. Of all the DNA, just the CDR3 is kept, 45 bases in frame from base 1. V sheds 5 bases and J sheds 6 bases, leaving 17 bases between their ends. As regards this clone: Its antigen is unknown. Base qualities are missing; no much larger clone stands one base away.

This sequence was found in an adult with an advanced solid tumor such as melanoma, head and neck, liver or kidney cancer. The chain is encoded by TRBV30 joined to TRBJ1-6, and TRBD1 may be the D gene, going by 5 matching bases. This specimen consisted of CD4+ or CD8+ T cells sorted from blood, obtained in a trial of the OX40 agonist ivuxolimab. Here is the DNA: TGTGCCTGGGCCCAGGGTACCGATGGTAATTCACCCCTCCACTTT. It specifies CAWAQGTDGNSPLHF.